This TCR beta chain comes out of a study of response to subunit inactivated influenza vaccine (dated by TCRdb to the late 2010s). Notes on the research overall: Deep quantitative profiling of the T cell receptor repertoire was used in the study to follow responses to a trivalent subunit inactivated influenza vaccine.

The research as a whole found: The authors suggested that each seasonal influenza vaccination may recruit only a limited number of new T cells.

As to this clonotype: This receptor's antigen is unknown. No base quality values were provided; no much bigger clone lies one nucleotide off.

The library relied on RT-PCR. Sequencing instrument: Illumina HiSeq 2500. TCRdb trimmed the raw reads at Q25, called clones with MiXCR and kept productive beta chains. Every CDR3 protein is listed once, alongside the most common genes and DNA of its rows. The sample data list more than 150,000 distinct CDR3 sequences, and about 10% of these were observed just once. 35% to 40% of the sample belongs to the ten largest clones. V loses 4 bases, J loses 7 bases, and the germline ends lie 10 bases apart. CDR1 and CDR2 (MGHDK, SYGVNS) derive from the germline V gene. The CDR3 spans 12 residues, from the cysteine through the phenylalanine. The entry retains the CDR3 DNA only, 36 bases that are in frame from base 1.

This TCR was sampled from a man between 50 and 69 years old who received an inactivated influenza vaccine. Donor details come from another sample of the same person, matched by shared clones. The material sequenced was CD8+ T cells sorted from PBMCs, taken less than 30 months after vaccination. Recombination connected TRBV25-1 to TRBJ1-1; the D gene lacks a confident call. For the CDR3, the sequence is CASSGTRFEAFF. DNA sequence: TGTGCCAGCAGTGGGACCAGATTTGAAGCTTTCTTT.